This entry lists 2 T cell receptor beta chains sequenced from one sample in a study of T-cell memory formation after mild COVID-19. TCRdb recomputed calls from the 5' RACE reads with MiXCR, one row per CDR3 protein. The table lists 450,000 to 650,000 distinct CDR3 sequences, roughly a fifth of them singletons. Sequencing input: PBMCs or a T cell subset sorted from them (not recorded which). The receptors here all came from an adult woman who had mild COVID-19 (a few samples of this study predate the infection). Cell type and time point are not known.

V is TRBV7-3 and J is TRBJ2-7, with D perhaps matching TRBD2 (5 bases). The CDR3 is 14 residues long. CDR1 and CDR2 from the germline V gene are SGHTA and FQGTGA. V lost 5 bases and J lost 2, with 13 bases in between. Here the CDR3 reads CASSPDYRPYEQYF. The CDR3 DNA sequence: TGTGCCAGCAGCCCCGACTACCGACCCTACGAGCAGTACTTC.

This chain uses TRBV5-1 with TRBJ2-7, with 10 bases that match TRBD1. The germline V gene encodes CDR1 SGHRS and CDR2 YFSETQ. V shed 6 bases, J shed 0 bases, and the junction held 9 bases outside the gene matches. The CDR3 runs 16 residues. CDR3 residues: CASTMGQGPLSYEQYF. CDR3 DNA sequence: TGCGCCAGCACCATGGGACAGGGGCCACTCTCCTACGAGCAGTACTTC.